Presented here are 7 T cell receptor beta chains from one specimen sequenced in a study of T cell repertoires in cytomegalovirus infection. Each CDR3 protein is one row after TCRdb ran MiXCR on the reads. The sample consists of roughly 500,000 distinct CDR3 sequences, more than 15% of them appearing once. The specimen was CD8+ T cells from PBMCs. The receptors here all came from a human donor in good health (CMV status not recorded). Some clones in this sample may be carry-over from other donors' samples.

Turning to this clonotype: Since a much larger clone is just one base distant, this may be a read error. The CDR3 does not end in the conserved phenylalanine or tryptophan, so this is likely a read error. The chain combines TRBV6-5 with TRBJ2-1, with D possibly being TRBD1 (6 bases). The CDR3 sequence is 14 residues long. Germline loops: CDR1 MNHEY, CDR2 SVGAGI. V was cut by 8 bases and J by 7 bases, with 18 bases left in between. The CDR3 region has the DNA TGTGCCAGCCGTGAGAGGGGGATTAAGAATGAGCAGTTCTTA. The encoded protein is CASRERGIKNEQFL.

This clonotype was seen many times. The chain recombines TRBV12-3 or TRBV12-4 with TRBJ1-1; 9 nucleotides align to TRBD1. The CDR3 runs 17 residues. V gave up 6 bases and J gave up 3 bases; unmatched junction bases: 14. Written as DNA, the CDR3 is TGTGCCAGCAGCCCTCCGGGACAGGGACTCTATGACACTGAAGCTTTCTTT. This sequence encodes CASSPPGQGLYDTEAFF.

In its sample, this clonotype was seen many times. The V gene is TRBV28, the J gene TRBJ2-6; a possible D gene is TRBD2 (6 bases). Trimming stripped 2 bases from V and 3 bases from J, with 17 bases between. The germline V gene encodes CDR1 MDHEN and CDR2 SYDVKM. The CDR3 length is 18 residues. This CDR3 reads CASSLGTEGIGGANVLTF. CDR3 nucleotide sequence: TGTGCCAGCAGTTTAGGGACTGAAGGGATCGGTGGGGCCAACGTCCTGACTTTC. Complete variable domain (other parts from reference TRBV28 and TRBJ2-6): DVKVTQSSRYLVKRTGEKVFLECVQDMDHENMFWYRQDPGLGLRLIYFSYDVKMKEKGDIPEGYSVSREKKERFSLILESASTNQTSMYLCASSLGTEGIGGANVLTFGAGSRLTVL.

The CDR3 bases are TGTGCCATCAGTGGCCAGGGGGGGATCGACACCGGGGAGCTGTTTTTT. Protein sequence: CAISGQGGIDTGELFF. The V call is TRBV10-3, the J call TRBJ2-2, with D perhaps matching TRBD1 or TRBD2 (7 bases each). The length of the CDR3 is 16 residues. Per the germline V gene, CDR1 is ENHRY and CDR2 is SYGVKD. V lost 4 bases, J lost 3 bases, and 15 bases lay in between.

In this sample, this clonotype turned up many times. The CDR3 DNA reads as TGCAGCGTTGATTGGGGGAGGTCGGCAGATAGGATCACCTTC. It encodes CSVDWGRSADRITF. This sequence joins TRBV29-1 and TRBJ1-2; D might be TRBD1 (5 bases). Germline loops: CDR1 SQVTM, CDR2 ANQGSEA. Trimming pared 3 bases from V and 13 bases from J, leaving 24 bases between. The CDR3 totals 14 residues.

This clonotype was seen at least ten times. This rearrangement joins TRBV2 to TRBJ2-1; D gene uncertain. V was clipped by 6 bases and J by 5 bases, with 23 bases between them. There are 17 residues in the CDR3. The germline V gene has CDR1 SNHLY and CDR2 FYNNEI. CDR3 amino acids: CASSPKLSARLDNEQFF. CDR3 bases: TGTGCCAGCAGCCCCAAGCTAAGCGCTAGGTTGGACAATGAGCAGTTCTTC.

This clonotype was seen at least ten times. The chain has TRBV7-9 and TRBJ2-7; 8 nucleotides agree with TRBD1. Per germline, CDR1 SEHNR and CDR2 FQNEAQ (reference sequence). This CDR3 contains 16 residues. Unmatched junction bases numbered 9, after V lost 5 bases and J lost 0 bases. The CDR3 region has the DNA TGTGCCAGCAGCGGACAGGGTCTGGGCCGCTCCTACGAGCAGTACTTC. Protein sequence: CASSGQGLGRSYEQYF. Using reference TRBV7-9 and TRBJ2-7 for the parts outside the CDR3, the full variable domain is DTGVSQNPRHKITKRGQNVTFRCDPISEHNRLYWYRQTLGQGPEFLTYFQNEAQLEKSRLLSDRFSAERPKGSFSTLEIQRTEQGDSAMYLCASSGQGLGRSYEQYFGPGTRLTVT.